This record looks at one TCR beta chain sequence and its context. Additional DNA sequences in this sample encode the identical CDR3. Per the original methods: ImmunoSEQ output held junction-only sequences without quality scores, so filtering differed. Using immunoSEQ multiplex PCR, the repertoire was profiled, and TCRdb retains in-frame clones only, with some absent. That table furnishes V, J and clone size, whereas the DNA furnished D and trimming. Of 2 million to 3 million clones in the sample, 80% to 95% were seen once. The data stem from a study of shared clonotypes between healthy human individuals. The CDR3 runs to 13 residues. V was pared by 6 bases and J by 4 bases, with 12 bases between. In germline, CDR1 is SNHLY, CDR2 FYNNEI.

The origin of this receptor is a man younger than 30 in good health. Some clones in this sample may be carry-over from other donors' samples. V usage is TRBV2 and J usage is TRBJ1-2; D may be TRBD1 (5 bases). The sequenced sample consisted of naive CD4+ T cells from PBMCs. Noted subset: CD45RA+ positively selected. CDR3 residues: CASRGTGGYGYTF. The DNA for the CDR3 is TGTGCCAGCAGGGGAACGGGGGGCTATGGCTACACCTTC. Based on the CDR3 plus reference TRBV2 and TRBJ1-2, the full variable domain is EPEVTQTPSHQVTQMGQEVILRCVPISNHLYFYWYRQILGQKVEFLVSFYNNEISEKSEIFDDQFSVERPDGSNFTLKIRSTKLEDSAMYFCASRGTGGYGYTFGSGTRLTVV.